This entry features one T cell receptor (beta chain) sequence. This sample is drawn from a study of blood T cell repertoires in COVID-19. Profiling relied on immunoSEQ multiplex PCR, and the TCRdb table lists in-frame clones only, not all of them. Seen here are approximately 300,000 clones, roughly 91% observed once, and the top ten hold around 1.9%. Seattle-derived patients entered the study during active infection and were followed longitudinally. CDR1 and CDR2 from the germline V gene are LNHNV and YYDKDF (reference sequence). The CDR3 covers 17 residues. Trimming took 5 bases from V and 0 from J; bases not matched to a gene: 10.

This TCR was recovered from a woman in her 30s with COVID-19, enrolled during active disease. The material sequenced was peripheral blood. V usage is TRBV15 and J usage is TRBJ1-3; TRBD1 aligns across 7 bases. This CDR3 reads CATSLETTGSSGNTIYF. The CDR3 DNA reads TGTGCCACCAGCTTAGAAACGACAGGGAGCTCTGGAAACACCATATATTTT.